Detailed here is one T cell receptor (beta chain). This entry belongs to a study of control samples from healthy donors and cancer patients. The data were produced by immunoSEQ multiplex PCR, yet TCRdb's version contains in-frame clones alone and is incomplete. The sample has 50,000 to 55,000 clones, roughly 95% seen once. This receptor was taken from a man aged 25-45 years in good health. Sequenced: blood.

The CDR3 nucleotides are TGTGCCAGCACCCAGGGTGGGTCTAATGAAAAACTGTTTTTT. Translation gives CASTQGGSNEKLFF. The genes are TRBV7-2 and TRBJ1-4; possible D gene TRBD1, 5 bases. CDR1 SGHTA and CDR2 FQGNSA come from the germline V gene. The CDR3 is made up of 14 amino acids. V was pared by 7 bases and J by 3 bases, with 12 bases between.